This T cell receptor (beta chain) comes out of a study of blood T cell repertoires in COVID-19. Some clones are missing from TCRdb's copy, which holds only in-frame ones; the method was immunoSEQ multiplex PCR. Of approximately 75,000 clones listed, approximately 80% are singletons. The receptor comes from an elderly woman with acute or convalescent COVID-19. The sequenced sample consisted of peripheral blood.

The CDR3: CATSDGIGELFF. The CDR3 DNA is TGTGCCACCAGTGACGGTATCGGGGAGCTGTTTTTT. The chain recombines TRBV24-1 with TRBJ2-2; D is undetermined. The ends were cut back, 4 bases at V and 7 bases at J, with 6 bases in the middle. CDR1 is KGHDR and CDR2 is SFDVKD in the germline V gene. The CDR3 runs 12 residues.